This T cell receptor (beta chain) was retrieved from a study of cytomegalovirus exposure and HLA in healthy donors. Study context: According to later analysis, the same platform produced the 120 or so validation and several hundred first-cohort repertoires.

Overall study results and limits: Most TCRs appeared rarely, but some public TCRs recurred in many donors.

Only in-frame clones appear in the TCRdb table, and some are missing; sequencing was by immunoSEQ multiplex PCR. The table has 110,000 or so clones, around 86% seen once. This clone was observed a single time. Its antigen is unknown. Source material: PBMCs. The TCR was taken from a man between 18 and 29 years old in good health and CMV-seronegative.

CDR3 nucleotide sequence: TGTGCCAGCAGTGGACAGGGGAAGGAACGTGAAAAACTGTTTTTT. It translates to CASSGQGKEREKLFF. The rearrangement uses TRBV25-1 and TRBJ1-4; 8 nucleotides line up with TRBD1. Germline lookup yields CDR1 MGHDK and CDR2 SYGVNS. This CDR3 region has 15 residues. J was trimmed by 7 bases and V by 4 bases; bases with no gene match: 8.